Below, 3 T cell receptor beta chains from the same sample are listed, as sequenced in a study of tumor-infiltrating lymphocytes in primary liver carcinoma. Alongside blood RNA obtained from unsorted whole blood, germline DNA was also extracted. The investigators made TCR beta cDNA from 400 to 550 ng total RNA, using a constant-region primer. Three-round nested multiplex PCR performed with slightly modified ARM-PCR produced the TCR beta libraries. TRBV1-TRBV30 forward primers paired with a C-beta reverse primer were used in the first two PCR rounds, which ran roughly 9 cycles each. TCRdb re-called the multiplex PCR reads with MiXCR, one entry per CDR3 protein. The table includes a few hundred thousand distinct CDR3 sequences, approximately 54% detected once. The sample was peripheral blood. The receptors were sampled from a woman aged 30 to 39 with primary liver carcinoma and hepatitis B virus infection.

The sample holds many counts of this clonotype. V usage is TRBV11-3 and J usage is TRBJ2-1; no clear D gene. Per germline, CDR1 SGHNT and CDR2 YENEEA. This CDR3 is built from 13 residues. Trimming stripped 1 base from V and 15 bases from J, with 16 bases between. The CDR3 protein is CASSLVPDPLRFF. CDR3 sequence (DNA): TGTGCCAGCAGCTTAGTCCCAGACCCCTTGCGGTTCTTC. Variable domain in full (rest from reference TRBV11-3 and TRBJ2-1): EAGVVQSPRYKIIEKKQPVAFWCNPISGHNTLYWYLQNLGQGPELLIRYENEEAVDDSQLPKDRFSAERLKGVDSTLKIQPAELGDSAVYLCASSLVPDPLRFFGPGTRLTVL.

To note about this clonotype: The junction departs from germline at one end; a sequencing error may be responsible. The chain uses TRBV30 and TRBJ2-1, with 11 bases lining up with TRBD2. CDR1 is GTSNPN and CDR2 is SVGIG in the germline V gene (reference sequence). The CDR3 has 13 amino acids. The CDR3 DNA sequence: TGTACCTGGAGTTTGGCTAGCGGGAGGTTTAAGTTCTTC. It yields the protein CTWSLASGRFKFF.

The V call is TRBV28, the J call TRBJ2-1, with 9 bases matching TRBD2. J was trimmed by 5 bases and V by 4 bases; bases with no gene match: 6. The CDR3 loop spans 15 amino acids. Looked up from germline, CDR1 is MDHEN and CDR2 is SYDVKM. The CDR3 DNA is TGTGCCAGCAGTTCCATAGCGGGAGCTGACAATGAGCAGTTCTTC. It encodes CASSSIAGADNEQFF.